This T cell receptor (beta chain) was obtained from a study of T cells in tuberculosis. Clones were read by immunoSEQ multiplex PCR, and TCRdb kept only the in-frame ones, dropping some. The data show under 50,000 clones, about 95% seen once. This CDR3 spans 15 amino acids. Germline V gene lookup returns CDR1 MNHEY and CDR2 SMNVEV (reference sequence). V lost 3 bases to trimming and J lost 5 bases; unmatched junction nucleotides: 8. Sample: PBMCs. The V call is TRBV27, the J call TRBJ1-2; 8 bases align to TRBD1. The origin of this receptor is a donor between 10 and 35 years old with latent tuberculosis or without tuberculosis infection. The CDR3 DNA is TGTGCCAGCAGTTTTCAGGGGGCTAAAGGGTATGGCTACACCTTC. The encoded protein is CASSFQGAKGYGYTF.